This T cell receptor beta chain was sequenced for a study of OX40 agonist ivuxolimab in advanced cancers. Study at large: The treatment was a fully human IgG2 OX40 agonist, ivuxolimab.

CDR3 length: 14 residues. V lost 7 bases, J lost 1 base, and 4 bases stayed unmatched. Germline V lookup: CDR1 MNHNS, CDR2 SASEGT. TCRdb keeps only in-frame clones here, not all; method: immunoSEQ multiplex PCR. The repertoire holds 100,000 or so clones, 70% to 90% seen once, with over 1.5% in the top ten. This receptor was obtained from an adult with an advanced solid tumor such as melanoma, head and neck, liver or kidney cancer. The chain carries TRBV6-1 and TRBJ2-3; 8 positions agree with TRBD2. The material sequenced was CD4+ or CD8+ T cells sorted from blood, taken in a trial of the OX40 agonist ivuxolimab. CDR3 residues: CASKPGGGTDTQYF. The CDR3 DNA follows: TGTGCCAGCAAGCCGGGAGGGGGCACAGATACGCAGTATTTT.